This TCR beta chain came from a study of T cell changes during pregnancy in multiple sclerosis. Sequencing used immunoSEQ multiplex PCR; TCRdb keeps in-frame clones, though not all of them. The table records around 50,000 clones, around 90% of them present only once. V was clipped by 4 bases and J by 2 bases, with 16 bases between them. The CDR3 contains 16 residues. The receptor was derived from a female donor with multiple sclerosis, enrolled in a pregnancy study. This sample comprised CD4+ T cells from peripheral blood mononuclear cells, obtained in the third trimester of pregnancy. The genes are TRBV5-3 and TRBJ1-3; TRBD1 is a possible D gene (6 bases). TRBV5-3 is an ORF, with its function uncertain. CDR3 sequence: CARSRGGYWPGNTIYF. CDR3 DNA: TGTGCCAGAAGCCGAGGGGGTTACTGGCCTGGAAACACCATATATTTT.